The 16 T cell receptor beta chains in this list originate from one sample, sequenced in a study of blood T cell repertoires in COVID-19. Some clones are missing from TCRdb's copy, which holds only in-frame ones; the method was immunoSEQ multiplex PCR. Here the sample spans approximately 170,000 clones, roughly four fifths being singletons. Sequenced sample: PBMCs or T cells enriched from blood (not recorded which). These receptors were taken from a man between 50 and 59 years old who had recovered from COVID-19.

The chain joins TRBV12-5 to TRBJ2-7, with 9 bases fitting TRBD1. CDR1 and CDR2 (germline): LGHNT, FRNRAP. CDR3 length equals 13 residues. V dropped 3 bases and J dropped 4; count of bases not matched to a gene: 1. CDR3 region: CASGLQGAYEQYF. In DNA form, the CDR3 reads TGTGCTAGTGGTTTACAGGGGGCTTACGAGCAGTACTTC.

V usage is TRBV7-2 and J usage is TRBJ2-1; unclear D gene. The V gene's germline CDR1 is SGHTA and CDR2 FQGNSA. The CDR3 is 13 amino acids. The ends were cut back, 1 base at V and 4 bases at J, with 5 bases in the middle. CDR3 loop: CASSLGLYNEQFF. Here the CDR3 DNA reads TGTGCCAGCAGCTTAGGACTTTACAATGAGCAGTTCTTC.

This chain joins TRBV21-1 and TRBJ2-3; the table's D gene call, TRBD1, was not cross checked with the DNA. TRBV21-1 is listed as a pseudogene. The CDR3 totals 15 residues. The CDR3: CASSKARNRAGTQYF. CDR3 coding DNA: TGTGCCAGCAGCAAAGCACGGAACAGGGCGGGTACGCAGTATTTT.

This clone was counted between two and nine times. The genes are TRBV11-2 and TRBJ1-5; D remains ambiguous. The ends were cut back, 2 bases at V and 2 bases at J, with 10 bases in the middle. The germline V gene encodes CDR1 SGHAT and CDR2 FQNNGV. The CDR3 contains 15 residues. This chain's CDR3 is CASSLSVQGNQPQHF. Here the CDR3 DNA reads TGTGCCAGCAGCTTATCAGTTCAGGGCAATCAGCCCCAGCATTTT.

This chain links TRBV19 with TRBJ2-7; D might be TRBD1 (5 bases). CDR3 length: 14 amino acids. The V gene lost 5 bases and the J gene lost 3 bases, with 14 bases spanning the gap. Germline V CDR1 and CDR2: LNHDA, SQIVND (reference sequence). The CDR3 DNA is TGTGCCAGTAGTTTTGGACATCCCTACTACGAGCAGTACTTC. Residues: CASSFGHPYYEQYF.

This clone is a singleton in its sample. The chain employs TRBV5-4 and TRBJ2-1; 7 bases line up with TRBD2. After removal of 4 bases from V and 7 bases from J, the junction contained 11 bases not matched to a gene. Germline CDR1 and CDR2: SGHNT and YYREEE (reference sequence). CDR3 length: 15 amino acids. CDR3 nucleotides: TGTGCCAGCAGCGGATTGGGGGGGGTTATGAATGAGCAGTTCTTC. Its protein product is CASSGLGGVMNEQFF.

This clone was found once. The rearrangement links TRBV9 to TRBJ1-5; tentative D call: TRBD1 (6 bases). This CDR3 contains 14 residues. The germline gives CDR1 SGDLS, CDR2 YYNGEE. Between the trimmed V and J ends, which lost 7 bases and 1 base, there was a span of 12 bases. The CDR3 sequence is CASSQGLSNQPQHF. The CDR3 bases are TGTGCCAGCTCACAGGGATTGAGCAATCAGCCCCAGCATTTT.

V is TRBV30 and J is TRBJ1-1, with unresolved D. In germline, CDR1 is GTSNPN, CDR2 SVGIG (reference sequence). CDR3 length: 11 residues. The ends were cut back, 0 bases at V and 7 bases at J, with 6 bases in the middle. DNA for the CDR3: TGTGCCTGGAGTGTCCTCAGTGAAGCTTTCTTT. This codes for CAWSVLSEAFF.

This chain joins TRBV7-2 and TRBJ1-2; D remains ambiguous. Germline values: CDR1 SGHTA, CDR2 FQGNSA. The germline V and J ends were trimmed by 7 bases and 4 bases, with 16 bases remaining between them. There are 14 residues in the CDR3. CDR3 residues: CASTPGGLVYGYTF. The CDR3 bases are TGTGCCAGCACCCCGGGTGGATTGGTCTATGGCTACACCTTC.

The chain uses TRBV5-1 and TRBJ2-7; D not certain. Per the germline V gene, CDR1 is SGHRS and CDR2 is YFSETQ. V dropped 0 bases and J dropped 3 bases, with 7 bases sitting between them. This CDR3 spans 13 amino acids. CDR3 coding DNA: TGCGCCAGCAGCTTGGTCGGCGGCTACGAGCAGTACTTC. This codes for CASSLVGGYEQYF.

The chain joins TRBV6-5 to TRBJ1-3; D may be TRBD1 (5 bases). The V end was cut by 4 bases, the J end by 1 base, with 11 bases between. The CDR3 has 15 residues. CDR1 and CDR2 (germline): MNHEY, SVGAGI. Here the CDR3 DNA reads TGTGCCAGCAGTTTCCAAGGGGTATCTGGAAACACCATATATTTT. Translation: CASSFQGVSGNTIYF.

Comment on this clone: Germline and junction disagree at one end, which may indicate a read error. The rearrangement joins TRBV3-1 (or the pseudogene TRBV3-2) to TRBJ2-3; possible D gene TRBD1, 6 bases. The CDR3 extends over 15 amino acids. In germline, CDR1 is LGHDT, CDR2 YNNKEL (reference sequence). The CDR3 DNA follows: TGTGCCACAACCAACAGGGAACAAAGCACATATACGCAGTATTTT. Translating gives CATTNREQSTYTQYF.

The chain has TRBV5-1 and TRBJ1-2; D call uncertain. The germline V gene has CDR1 SGHRS and CDR2 YFSETQ. The V and J ends lost 0 bases and 7 bases respectively, with 7 bases between them. The CDR3 extends over 12 amino acids. The chain's CDR3 is CASSLDSSGYTF. The CDR3 DNA follows: TGCGCCAGCAGCTTGGACAGCTCTGGCTACACCTTC. Supplemented by reference TRBV5-1 and TRBJ1-2, the full variable domain reads KAGVTQTPRYLIKTRGQQVTLSCSPISGHRSVSWYQQTPGQGLQFLFEYFSETQRNKGNFPGRFSGRQFSNSRSEMNVSTLELGDSALYLCASSLDSSGYTFGSGTRLTVV.

The J gene is TRBJ2-7, the V gene TRBV19, with 11 bases fitting TRBD1. Per germline, CDR1 LNHDA and CDR2 SQIVND (reference sequence). CDR3 length equals 19 residues. J gave up 3 bases and V 5 bases, and 18 bases lay outside the gene matches. This chain's CDR3 is CASSGRADRGRGAYYEQYF. In DNA, the CDR3 is TGTGCCAGTAGTGGGCGGGCGGACAGGGGGCGCGGGGCTTACTACGAGCAGTACTTC.

The rearrangement links TRBV4-3 to TRBJ2-3, with D tentatively TRBD1 (5 bases). Germline V gene lookup returns CDR1 LGHNA and CDR2 YSLEER. Trimming shortened V by 4 bases and J by 2 bases, and 10 bases separated the two germline ends. The CDR3 totals 14 residues. This chain's CDR3 is CASSLKGPTDTQYF. The CDR3 DNA reads TGCGCCAGCAGCCTGAAGGGGCCCACAGATACGCAGTATTTT.

At least ten counts were recorded for this clone. The chain recombines TRBV11-2 with TRBJ2-2; 7 bases agree with TRBD1. V shed 3 bases, J shed 4 bases, and the junction held 5 bases outside the gene matches. CDR1 is SGHAT, CDR2 FQNNGV, per germline. The CDR3 sequence is 15 residues long. For the CDR3, the DNA is TGTGCCAGCAGCTTGGGGACAGTCGGCACCGGGGAGCTGTTTTTT. It translates to CASSLGTVGTGELFF. The full variable domain, with the rest looked up from reference TRBV11-2 and TRBJ2-2, is EAGVAQSPRYKIIEKRQSVAFWCNPISGHATLYWYQQILGQGPKLLIQFQNNGVVDDSQLPKDRFSAERLKGVDSTLKIQPAKLEDSAVYLCASSLGTVGTGELFFGEGSRLTVL.